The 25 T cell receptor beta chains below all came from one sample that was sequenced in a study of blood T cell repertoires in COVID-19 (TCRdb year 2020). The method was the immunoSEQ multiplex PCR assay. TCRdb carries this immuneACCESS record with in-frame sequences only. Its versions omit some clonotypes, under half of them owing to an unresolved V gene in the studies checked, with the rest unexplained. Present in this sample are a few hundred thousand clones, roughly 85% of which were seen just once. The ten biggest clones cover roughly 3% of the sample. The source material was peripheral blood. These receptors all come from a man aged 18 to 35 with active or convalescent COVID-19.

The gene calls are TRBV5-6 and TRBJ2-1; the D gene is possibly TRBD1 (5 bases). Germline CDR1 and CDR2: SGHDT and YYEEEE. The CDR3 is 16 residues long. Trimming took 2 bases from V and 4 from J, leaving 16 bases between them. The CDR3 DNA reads TGTGCCAGCAGCTTCCAGGGTATAGTGAAATACAATGAGCAGTTCTTC. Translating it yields CASSFQGIVKYNEQFF.

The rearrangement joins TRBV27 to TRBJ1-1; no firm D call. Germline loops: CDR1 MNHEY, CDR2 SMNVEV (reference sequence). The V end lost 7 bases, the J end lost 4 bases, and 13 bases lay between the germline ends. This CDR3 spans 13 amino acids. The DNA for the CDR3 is TGTGCCAGCAATATGAATCCGGGCACTGAAGCTTTCTTT. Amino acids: CASNMNPGTEAFF.

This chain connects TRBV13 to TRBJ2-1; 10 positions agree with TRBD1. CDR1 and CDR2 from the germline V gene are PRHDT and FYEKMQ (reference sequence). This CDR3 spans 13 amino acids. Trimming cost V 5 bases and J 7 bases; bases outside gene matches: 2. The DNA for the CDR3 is TGTGCCAGCAGCACGGACAGGGGGAATGAGCAGTTCTTC. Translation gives CASSTDRGNEQFF.

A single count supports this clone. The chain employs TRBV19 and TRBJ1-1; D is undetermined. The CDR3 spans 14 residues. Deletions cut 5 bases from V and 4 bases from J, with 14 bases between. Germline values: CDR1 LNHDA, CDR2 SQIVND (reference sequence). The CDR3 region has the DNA TGTGCCAGTAGTCCCAACTCAGGTACCACTGAAGCTTTCTTT. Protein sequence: CASSPNSGTTEAFF.

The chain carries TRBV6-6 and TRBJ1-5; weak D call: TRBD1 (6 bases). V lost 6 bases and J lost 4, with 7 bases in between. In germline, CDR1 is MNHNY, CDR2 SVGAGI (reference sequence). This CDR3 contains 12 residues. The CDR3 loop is CASRQGNQPQHF. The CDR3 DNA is TGTGCCAGCAGACAGGGAAATCAGCCCCAGCATTTT.

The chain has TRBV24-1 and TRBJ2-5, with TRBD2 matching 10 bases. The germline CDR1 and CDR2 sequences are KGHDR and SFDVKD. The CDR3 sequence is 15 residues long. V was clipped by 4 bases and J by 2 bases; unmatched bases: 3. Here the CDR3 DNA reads TGTGCCACCAGTGAGGGGACTAGCGAACAAGAGACCCAGTACTTC. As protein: CATSEGTSEQETQYF.

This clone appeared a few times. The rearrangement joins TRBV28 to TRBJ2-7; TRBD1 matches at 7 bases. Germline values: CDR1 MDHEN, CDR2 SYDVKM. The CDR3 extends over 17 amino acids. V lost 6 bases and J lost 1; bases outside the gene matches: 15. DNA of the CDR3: TGTGCCAGCAGGTACGGAAGGGGGCCCAAATTTTCCTACGAGCAGTACTTC. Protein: CASRYGRGPKFSYEQYF.

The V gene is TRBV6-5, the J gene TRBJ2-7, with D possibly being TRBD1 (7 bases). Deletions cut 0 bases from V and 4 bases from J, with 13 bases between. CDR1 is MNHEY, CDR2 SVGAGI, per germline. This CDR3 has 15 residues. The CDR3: CASSYSSPGGYEQYF. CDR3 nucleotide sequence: TGTGCCAGCAGTTACTCCAGCCCAGGGGGGTACGAGCAGTACTTC.

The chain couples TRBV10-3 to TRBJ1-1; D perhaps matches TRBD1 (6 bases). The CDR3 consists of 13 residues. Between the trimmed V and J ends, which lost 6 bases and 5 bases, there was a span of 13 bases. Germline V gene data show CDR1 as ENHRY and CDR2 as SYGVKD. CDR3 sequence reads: CAIRDSHLTEAFF. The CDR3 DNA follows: TGTGCCATCAGGGACAGTCATTTAACTGAAGCTTTCTTT.

The CDR3 nucleotides are TGTGCCAGCAGCCCCCTCGGGTACGAGCAGTACTTC. Protein sequence: CASSPLGYEQYF. This chain connects TRBV27 to TRBJ2-7; no clear D gene. The germline V gene has CDR1 MNHEY and CDR2 SMNVEV (reference sequence). The CDR3 extends over 12 amino acids. V was trimmed by 6 bases and J by 4 bases, leaving 10 bases between them.

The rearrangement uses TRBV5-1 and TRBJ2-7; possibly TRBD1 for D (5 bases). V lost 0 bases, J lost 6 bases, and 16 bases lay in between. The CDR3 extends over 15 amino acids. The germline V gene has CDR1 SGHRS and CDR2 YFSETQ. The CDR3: CASSLASQGHGEQYF. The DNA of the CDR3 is TGCGCCAGCAGCTTGGCTTCGCAGGGCCACGGCGAGCAGTACTTC.

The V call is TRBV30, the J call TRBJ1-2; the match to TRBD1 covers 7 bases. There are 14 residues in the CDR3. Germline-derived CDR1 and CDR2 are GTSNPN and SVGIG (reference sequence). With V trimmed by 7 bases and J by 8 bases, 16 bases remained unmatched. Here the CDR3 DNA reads TGTGCCTCCCACAGGGGAACGAATGCGGAGGGCTACACCTTC. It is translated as CASHRGTNAEGYTF. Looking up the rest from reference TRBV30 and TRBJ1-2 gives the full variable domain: SQTIHQWPATLVQPVGSPLSLECTVEGTSNPNLYWYRQAAGRGLQLLFYSVGIGQISSEVPQNLSASRPQDRQFILSSKKLLLSDSGFYLCASHRGTNAEGYTFGSGTRLTVV.

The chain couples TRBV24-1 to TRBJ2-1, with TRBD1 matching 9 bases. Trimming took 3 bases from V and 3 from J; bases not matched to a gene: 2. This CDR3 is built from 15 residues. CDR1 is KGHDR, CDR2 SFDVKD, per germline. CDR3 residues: CATSDGQGRYNEQFF. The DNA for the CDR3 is TGTGCCACCAGTGATGGACAGGGGCGCTACAATGAGCAGTTCTTC.

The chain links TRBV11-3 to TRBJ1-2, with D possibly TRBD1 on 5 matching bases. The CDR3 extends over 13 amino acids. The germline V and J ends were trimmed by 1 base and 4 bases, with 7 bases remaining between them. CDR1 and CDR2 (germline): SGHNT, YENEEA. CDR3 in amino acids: CASSLAGGYGYTF. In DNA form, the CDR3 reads TGTGCCAGCAGCTTAGCGGGGGGCTATGGCTACACCTTC.

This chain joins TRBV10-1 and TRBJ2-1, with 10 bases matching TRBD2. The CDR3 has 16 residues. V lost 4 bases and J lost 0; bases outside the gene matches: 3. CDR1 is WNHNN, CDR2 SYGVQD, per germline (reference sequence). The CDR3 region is CASSVVAGGSYNEQFF. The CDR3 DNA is TGCGCCAGCAGTGTGGTAGCGGGGGGCTCCTACAATGAGCAGTTCTTC.

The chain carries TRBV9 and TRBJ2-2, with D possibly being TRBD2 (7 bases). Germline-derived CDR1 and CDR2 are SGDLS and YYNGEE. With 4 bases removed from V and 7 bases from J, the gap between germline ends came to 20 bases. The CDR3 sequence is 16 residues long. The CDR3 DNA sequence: TGTGCCAGCAGCTCCCAGCCTAGCGGAGGGGGCGGGGAGCTGTTTTTT. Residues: CASSSQPSGGGGELFF. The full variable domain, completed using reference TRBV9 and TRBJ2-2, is DSGVTQTPKHLITATGQRVTLRCSPRSGDLSVYWYQQSLDQGLQFLIQYYNGEERAKGNILERFSAQQFPDLHSELNLSSLELGDSALYFCASSSQPSGGGGELFFGEGSRLTVL.

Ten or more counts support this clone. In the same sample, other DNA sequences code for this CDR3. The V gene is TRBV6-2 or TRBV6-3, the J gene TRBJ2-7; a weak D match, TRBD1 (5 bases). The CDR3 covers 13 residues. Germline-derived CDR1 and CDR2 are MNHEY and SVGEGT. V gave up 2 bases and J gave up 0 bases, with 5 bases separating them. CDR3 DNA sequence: TGTGCCAGCAGTTACGACAGCTCCTACGAGCAGTACTTC. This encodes CASSYDSSYEQYF.

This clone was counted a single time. The CDR3 loop reads CASSYVGQGNTEAFF. The CDR3 nucleotides read TGTGCCAGCAGTTACGTGGGACAGGGGAACACTGAAGCTTTCTTT. The genes are TRBV6-5 and TRBJ1-1, with 9 bases fitting TRBD1. The CDR3 spans 15 residues. Germline CDR1 reads MNHEY; CDR2 reads SVGAGI. With 2 bases clipped from V and 1 base from J, the junction kept 2 bases outside the gene matches.

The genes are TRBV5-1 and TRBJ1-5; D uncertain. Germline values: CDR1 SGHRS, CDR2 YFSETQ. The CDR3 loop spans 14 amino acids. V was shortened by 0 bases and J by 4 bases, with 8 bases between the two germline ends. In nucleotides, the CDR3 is TGCGCCAGCAGCTTGGGCCAAACTAATCAGCCCCAGCATTTT. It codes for CASSLGQTNQPQHF.

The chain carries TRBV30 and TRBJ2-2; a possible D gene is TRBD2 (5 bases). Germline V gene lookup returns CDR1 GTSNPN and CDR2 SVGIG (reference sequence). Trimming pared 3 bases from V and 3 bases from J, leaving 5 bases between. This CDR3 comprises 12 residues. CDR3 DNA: TGTGCCTGGAGCGGGGACACCGGGGAGCTGTTTTTT. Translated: CAWSGDTGELFF.

The CDR3 nucleotides read TGCGCCAGCAGCCTCCAGACAGGGGAGAGGGAGCAGTACTTC. Translated, it gives CASSLQTGEREQYF. V gene TRBV5-1 combines with J gene TRBJ2-7, with 8 bases aligning to TRBD1. After removal of 4 bases from V and 7 bases from J, the junction contained 10 bases not matched to a gene. CDR1 and CDR2 (germline): SGHRS, YFSETQ. CDR3 length equals 14 residues. Combining the CDR3 with reference TRBV5-1 and TRBJ2-7 gives the whole variable domain KAGVTQTPRYLIKTRGQQVTLSCSPISGHRSVSWYQQTPGQGLQFLFEYFSETQRNKGNFPGRFSGRQFSNSRSEMNVSTLELGDSALYLCASSLQTGEREQYFGPGTRLTVT.

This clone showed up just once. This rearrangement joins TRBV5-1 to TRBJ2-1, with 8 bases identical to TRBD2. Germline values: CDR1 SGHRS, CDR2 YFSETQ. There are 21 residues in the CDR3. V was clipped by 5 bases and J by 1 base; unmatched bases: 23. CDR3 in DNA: TGCGCCAGCAGAGGCAGGGGTGGTCGGTCGAAGCGGGAGAAGTCCTACAATGAGCAGTTCTTC. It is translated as CASRGRGGRSKREKSYNEQFF.

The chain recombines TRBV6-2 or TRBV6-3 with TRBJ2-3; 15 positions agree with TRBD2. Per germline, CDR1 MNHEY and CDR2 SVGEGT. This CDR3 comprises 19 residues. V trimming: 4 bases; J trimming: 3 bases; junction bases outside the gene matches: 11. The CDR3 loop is CASSSNEGLAGGGTDTQYF. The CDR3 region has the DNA TGTGCCAGCAGTTCAAACGAGGGACTAGCGGGAGGAGGTACAGATACGCAGTATTTT.

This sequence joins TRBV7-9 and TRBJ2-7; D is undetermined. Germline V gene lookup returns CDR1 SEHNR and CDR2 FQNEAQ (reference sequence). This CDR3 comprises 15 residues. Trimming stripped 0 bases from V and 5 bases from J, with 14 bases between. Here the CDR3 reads CASSLAGSRPHEQYF. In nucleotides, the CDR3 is TGTGCCAGCAGCTTAGCCGGGTCCAGACCCCACGAGCAGTACTTC.

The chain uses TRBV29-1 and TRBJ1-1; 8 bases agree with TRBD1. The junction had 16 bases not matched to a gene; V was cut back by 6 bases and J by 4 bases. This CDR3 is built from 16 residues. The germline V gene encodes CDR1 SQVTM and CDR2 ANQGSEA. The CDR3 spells CSVKPRAGQGGTEAFF. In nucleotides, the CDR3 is TGCAGCGTAAAACCACGAGCTGGACAGGGTGGCACTGAAGCTTTCTTT.